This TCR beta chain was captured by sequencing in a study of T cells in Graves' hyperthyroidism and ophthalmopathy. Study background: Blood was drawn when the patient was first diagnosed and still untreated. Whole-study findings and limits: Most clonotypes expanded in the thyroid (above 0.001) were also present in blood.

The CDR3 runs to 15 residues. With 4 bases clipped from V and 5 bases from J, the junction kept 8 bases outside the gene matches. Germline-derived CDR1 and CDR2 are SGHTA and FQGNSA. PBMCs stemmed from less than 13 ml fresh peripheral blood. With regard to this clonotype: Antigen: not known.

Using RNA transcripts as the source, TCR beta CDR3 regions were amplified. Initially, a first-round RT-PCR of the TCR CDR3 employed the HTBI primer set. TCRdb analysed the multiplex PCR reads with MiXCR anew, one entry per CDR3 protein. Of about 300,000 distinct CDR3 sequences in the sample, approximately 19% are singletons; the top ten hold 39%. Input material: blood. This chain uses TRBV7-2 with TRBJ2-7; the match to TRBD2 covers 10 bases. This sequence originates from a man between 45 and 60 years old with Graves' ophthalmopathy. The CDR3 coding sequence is TGTGCCAGCAGCTCCCAAAGCGGGAGGGCCGACGAGCAGTACTTC. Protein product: CASSSQSGRADEQYF.